These 14 T cell receptor beta chains came from one sample sequenced in a study of early T cells in non-severe SARS-CoV-2 infection. TCRdb redid the calling of the 5' RACE reads with MiXCR, one entry per CDR3 protein. The sample shows about 34,000 distinct CDR3 sequences, around 6.8% of them seen only once. Here the sequenced sample was whole blood, taken at baseline. The receptor set was obtained from an adult who was a healthcare worker with PCR-confirmed SARS-CoV-2 infection or an uninfected control (not recorded which).

This clonotype has only a few counts. CDR3 loop: CASSYQGGHDGYTF. The CDR3 bases are TGTGCCAGCAGTTACCAGGGTGGCCACGATGGCTACACCTTC. J is TRBJ1-2 and V is TRBV6-5; TRBD1 might be the D (5 bases). In germline, CDR1 is MNHEY, CDR2 SVGAGI. V lost 2 bases to trimming and J lost 6 bases, with 13 bases between them. The CDR3 contains 14 residues.

V usage is TRBV27 and J usage is TRBJ2-3; D remains ambiguous. V lost 6 bases and J lost 1, with 8 bases in between. Germline V gene sequence: CDR1 MNHEY, CDR2 SMNVEV (reference sequence). This CDR3 contains 13 residues. The CDR3 region is CASRIGRTDTQYF. The CDR3, as DNA: TGTGCCAGCAGAATAGGACGCACAGATACGCAGTATTTT.

This clonotype was counted between two and nine times. This chain joins TRBV12-3 or TRBV12-4 and TRBJ1-5; D not resolved. V lost 3 bases to trimming and J lost 6 bases, with 12 bases between them. The CDR3 contains 14 residues. The CDR3: CASSFEGYSQPQHF. CDR3 sequence (DNA): TGTGCCAGCAGTTTTGAGGGTTACAGTCAGCCCCAGCATTTT.

The rearrangement uses TRBV12-3 or TRBV12-4 and TRBJ2-2; D is possibly TRBD1 or TRBD2 (5 bases each). Trimming removed 8 bases from V and 2 bases from J, with 21 bases in between. The CDR3 covers 17 residues. CDR3 protein: CASAPPFGAANTGELFF. The CDR3 region has the DNA TGTGCCAGCGCGCCGCCTTTCGGGGCAGCAAACACCGGGGAGCTGTTTTTT.

The chain links TRBV7-9 to TRBJ2-1; 10 nucleotides line up with TRBD2. The V gene's germline CDR1 is SEHNR and CDR2 FQNEAQ (reference sequence). V gave up 3 bases and J gave up 8 bases; unmatched junction bases: 16. This CDR3 is 18 amino acids long. The CDR3 is CASSLTIVASGSNDEQFF. As DNA, the CDR3 is TGTGCCAGCAGCTTGACTATTGTGGCTAGCGGGAGTAACGATGAGCAGTTCTTC.

This chain links TRBV19 with TRBJ1-4; D not resolved. V lost 6 bases to trimming and J lost 4 bases, with 12 bases between them. CDR1 is LNHDA and CDR2 is SQIVND in the germline V gene (reference sequence). The CDR3 has 14 residues. The CDR3 DNA reads TGTGCCAGTAGCCGACGGGCTATTAATGAAAAACTGTTTTTT. This gives the protein CASSRRAINEKLFF. Using reference TRBV19 and TRBJ1-4 for the parts outside the CDR3, the full variable domain is DGGITQSPKYLFRKEGQNVTLSCEQNLNHDAMYWYRQDPGQGLRLIYYSQIVNDFQKGDIAEGYSVSREKKESFPLTVTSAQKNPTAFYLCASSRRAINEKLFFGSGTQLSVL.

The sample holds many counts of this clonotype. The chain is built from TRBV20-1 and TRBJ1-5, with a weak D call TRBD1 (6 bases). Per the germline V gene, CDR1 is DFQATT and CDR2 is SNEGSKA (reference sequence). CDR3 size: 12 residues. V lost 8 bases and J lost 5, with 13 bases in between. CDR3 sequence reads: CSLGGGYQPQHF. CDR3 coding DNA: TGCAGTTTAGGGGGGGGCTATCAGCCCCAGCATTTT.

The chain couples TRBV9 to TRBJ2-1; no definite D call. Per germline, CDR1 SGDLS and CDR2 YYNGEE. Trimming cost V 0 bases and J 6 bases, with 7 bases left between them. The CDR3 runs to 13 residues. Here the CDR3 reads CASSVGNSNEQFF. As DNA, the CDR3 is TGTGCCAGCAGCGTAGGAAACTCCAATGAGCAGTTCTTC.

CDR3: CASSQDAGGAIYFAEAFF. The CDR3 DNA follows: TGCGCCAGCAGCCAAGATGCCGGGGGGGCCATCTACTTTGCAGAAGCTTTCTTT. The chain employs TRBV4-1 and TRBJ1-1, with D possibly matching TRBD1 (6 bases). The V end lost 0 bases, the J end lost 8 bases, and 25 bases lay between the germline ends. This CDR3 has 18 amino acids. The germline V gene encodes CDR1 MGHRA and CDR2 YSYEKL.

The chain is built from TRBV20-1 and TRBJ2-1, with D unresolved. The CDR3 extends over 13 amino acids. The V and J ends lost 1 base and 11 bases respectively, with 15 bases between them. The germline CDR1 and CDR2 sequences are DFQATT and SNEGSKA (reference sequence). CDR3 coding DNA: TGCAGTGCTAGAGGTCTCCCGGAAGGAAAGCAGTTCTTC. It translates to CSARGLPEGKQFF.

This clonotype was counted between two and nine times. V gene TRBV10-3 combines with J gene TRBJ2-1, with a weak D call TRBD1 (5 bases). Looked up from germline, CDR1 is ENHRY and CDR2 is SYGVKD. The CDR3 is 17 residues long. Trimming stripped 3 bases from V and 2 bases from J, with 17 bases between. As DNA, the CDR3 is TGTGCCATCAGTGATTCCTCGGTGACGACAGCCTACAATGAGCAGTTCTTC. Residues: CAISDSSVTTAYNEQFF.

At least ten counts were recorded for this clonotype. The V call is TRBV11-2, the J call TRBJ2-7; no clear D gene. The germline V gene encodes CDR1 SGHAT and CDR2 FQNNGV. This CDR3 is 12 amino acids long. V lost 5 bases, J lost 1 base, and 6 bases lay in between. The CDR3 loop is CASSPQSYEQYF. The CDR3 region has the DNA TGTGCCAGCAGCCCGCAATCCTACGAGCAGTACTTC.

This chain joins TRBV6-2 or TRBV6-3 and TRBJ1-3; D call uncertain. CDR1 and CDR2 (germline): MNHEY, SVGEGT. This CDR3 region has 15 residues. The V and J ends lost 8 bases and 1 base respectively, with 15 bases between them. The CDR3 sequence: CASAPAGVSGNTIYF. The CDR3 DNA is TGTGCCAGCGCCCCCGCGGGAGTATCTGGAAACACCATATATTTT.

On this clonotype: One end of the junction is discordant with germline, which a read error may explain. CDR3 sequence reads: CASKSGRNSEAFF. The CDR3, as DNA: TGTGCCAGCAAGTCCGGTCGGAACTCTGAAGCTTTCTTT. The chain joins TRBV28 to TRBJ1-1; D unclear. CDR1 is MDHEN, CDR2 SYDVKM, per germline. The CDR3 has 13 amino acids.